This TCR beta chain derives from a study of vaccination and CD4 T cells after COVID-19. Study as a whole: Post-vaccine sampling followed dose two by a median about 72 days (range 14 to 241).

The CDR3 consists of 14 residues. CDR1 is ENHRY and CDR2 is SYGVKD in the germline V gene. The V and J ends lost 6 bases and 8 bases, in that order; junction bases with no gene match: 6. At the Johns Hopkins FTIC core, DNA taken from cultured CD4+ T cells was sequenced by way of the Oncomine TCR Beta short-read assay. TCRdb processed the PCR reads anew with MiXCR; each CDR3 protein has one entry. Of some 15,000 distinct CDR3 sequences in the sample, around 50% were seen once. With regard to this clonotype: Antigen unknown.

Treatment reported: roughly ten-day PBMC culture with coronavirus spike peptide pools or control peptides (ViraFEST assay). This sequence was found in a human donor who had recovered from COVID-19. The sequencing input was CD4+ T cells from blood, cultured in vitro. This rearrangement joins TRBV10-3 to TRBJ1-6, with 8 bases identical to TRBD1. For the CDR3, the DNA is TGTGCCATCAGGAGCAGGGGGCTTGATTCACCCCTCCACTTT. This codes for CAIRSRGLDSPLHF.